The 30 T cell receptor beta chains in this list originate from one sample, sequenced in a study of identical twins. TCRdb reprocessed the 5' RACE reads with MiXCR, giving one entry per CDR3 protein. This sample yields some 660,000 distinct CDR3 sequences, of which 8.6% are seen a single time; approximately 0.96% belongs to the top ten. This same sample was also taken into another study, of yellow fever vaccine responses in identical twins.

What was sequenced was PBMCs. These receptors were obtained from a young woman in good health.

This clonotype has a handful of counts. This chain joins TRBV27 and TRBJ2-4, with TRBD1 as a possible D gene (6 bases). V was cut by 6 bases and J by 5 bases, with 17 bases left in between. The germline V gene encodes CDR1 MNHEY and CDR2 SMNVEV (reference sequence). The CDR3 runs 15 residues. CDR3 loop: CASSSQGLGENIQYF. The DNA for the CDR3 is TGTGCCAGCAGCTCCCAGGGGCTAGGGGAAAACATTCAGTACTTC.

This clonotype has more than one count but fewer than ten. The chain uses TRBV6-2 or TRBV6-3 and TRBJ2-2; no firm D call. Trimming shortened V by 6 bases and J by 4 bases, and 12 bases separated the two germline ends. Per germline, CDR1 MNHEY and CDR2 SVGEGT. The CDR3 consists of 14 residues. The CDR3 region has the DNA TGTGCCAGCAGGGCGAGTGGCAGCACCGGGGAGCTGTTTTTT. Its protein is CASRASGSTGELFF.

This clonotype was seen ten or more times. This sequence joins TRBV20-1 and TRBJ2-7; 8 positions match TRBD1. Germline-derived CDR1 and CDR2 are DFQATT and SNEGSKA (reference sequence). The CDR3 is 14 amino acids. V gave up 1 base and J gave up 5 bases; unmatched junction bases: 7. CDR3 loop: CSARGQGMKNEQYF. The CDR3 region has the DNA TGCAGTGCTAGAGGACAGGGGATGAAGAACGAGCAGTACTTC.

This clonotype was counted between two and nine times. The chain recombines TRBV7-8 with TRBJ2-5; the match to TRBD2 covers 9 bases. Unmatched junction bases numbered 4, after V lost 3 bases and J lost 5 bases. There are 14 residues in the CDR3. CDR1 and CDR2 (germline): SGHVS, FQNEAQ. For the CDR3, the DNA is TGTGCCAGCAGCTTCGCTAGCGGGGCGGAGACCCAGTACTTC. It is translated as CASSFASGAETQYF.

The gene calls are TRBV6-1 and TRBJ1-2, with 9 bases aligning to TRBD1. The germline V gene encodes CDR1 MNHNS and CDR2 SASEGT. V lost 8 bases, J lost 3 bases, and 10 bases stayed unmatched. The CDR3 length is 15 residues. The CDR3 reads CASSRGDRDHYGYTF. CDR3 coding DNA: TGTGCCAGCTCCCGAGGGGACAGGGATCACTATGGCTACACCTTC.

V and J are TRBV10-1 and TRBJ2-3, with a weak D call TRBD1 (6 bases). Trimming removed 7 bases at V and 3 bases at J, with 14 bases between. The germline V gene has CDR1 WNHNN and CDR2 SYGVQD (reference sequence). There are 14 residues in the CDR3. The CDR3 bases are TGCGCCAGCAACCCGGGACAACGGACAGATACGCAGTATTTT. It encodes CASNPGQRTDTQYF.

V usage is TRBV2 and J usage is TRBJ2-4; a weak D match, TRBD1 (5 bases). The V end was cut by 4 bases, the J end by 0 bases, with 7 bases between. Germline V gene sequence: CDR1 SNHLY, CDR2 FYNNEI. The CDR3 covers 14 residues. CDR3 sequence: CASSGGLAKNIQYF. The CDR3 DNA reads as TGTGCCAGCAGTGGGGGCTTAGCCAAAAACATTCAGTACTTC.

V usage is TRBV4-3 and J usage is TRBJ2-3, with 10 bases aligning to TRBD1. The CDR3 runs 15 residues. After removal of 5 bases from V and 5 bases from J, the junction contained 7 bases not matched to a gene. Germline values: CDR1 LGHNA, CDR2 YSLEER. The CDR3 reads CASSDRQGAGDTQYF. The CDR3 coding sequence is TGCGCCAGCAGCGACAGACAGGGGGCGGGAGATACGCAGTATTTT.

In its sample, this clonotype was seen many times. The V call is TRBV7-8, the J call TRBJ2-7, with D possibly TRBD2 on 5 matching bases. V was trimmed by 1 base and J by 4 bases, leaving 23 bases between them. CDR3 size: 18 residues. CDR1 is SGHVS and CDR2 is FQNEAQ in the germline V gene. The chain's CDR3 is CASSLGLASAAVVYEQYF. The CDR3 DNA sequence: TGTGCCAGCAGCTTAGGTCTCGCTTCAGCGGCCGTCGTTTACGAGCAGTACTTC.

This clonotype was counted between two and nine times. V is TRBV6-2 or TRBV6-3 and J is TRBJ2-7; 8 positions agree with TRBD2. With 6 bases clipped from V and 4 bases from J, the junction kept 8 bases outside the gene matches. There are 14 residues in the CDR3. Germline lookup yields CDR1 MNHEY and CDR2 SVGEGT. The CDR3: CASSGGLAFYEQYF. CDR3 in DNA: TGTGCCAGCAGCGGAGGACTAGCTTTTTACGAGCAGTACTTC.

This clonotype has ten or more counts. V is TRBV7-9 and J is TRBJ1-2, with D maybe TRBD1 (5 bases). Trimming left V 3 bases short and J 2 bases short, with 13 bases between. CDR1 is SEHNR and CDR2 is FQNEAQ in the germline V gene (reference sequence). The CDR3 runs 15 residues. The CDR3 DNA follows: TGTGCCAGCAGCTTGACGGGACTTAGGAACTATGGCTACACCTTC. Its translation: CASSLTGLRNYGYTF.

This clonotype was counted only a few times. The chain uses TRBV25-1 and TRBJ2-5, with 9 nucleotides matching TRBD1. The CDR3 has 14 residues. CDR1 and CDR2 from the germline V gene are MGHDK and SYGVNS. J lost 7 bases, V lost 0 bases, and 3 bases had no gene match. CDR3 in amino acids: CASSEYQGQGTQYF. In nucleotides, the CDR3 is TGTGCCAGCAGTGAATATCAGGGACAGGGGACCCAGTACTTC.

The chain links TRBV7-9 to TRBJ2-7; 8 positions agree with TRBD1. Germline assignment: CDR1 SEHNR and CDR2 FQNEAQ (reference sequence). This CDR3 spans 14 amino acids. V lost 8 bases and J lost 0; bases outside the gene matches: 6. The CDR3 DNA follows: TGTGCCAGCGGTACTGGGACAGGCTCCTACGAGCAGTACTTC. Encoded protein: CASGTGTGSYEQYF.

The genes are TRBV6-4 and TRBJ2-6; a possible D gene is TRBD1 (5 bases). V lost 2 bases to trimming and J lost 0 bases, with 8 bases between them. The CDR3 sequence is 16 residues long. Germline CDR1 is MRHNA and CDR2 is SNTAGT. The CDR3 region has the DNA TGTGCCAGCAGTGACAAGACAGTCTCTGGGGCCAACGTCCTGACTTTC. It translates to CASSDKTVSGANVLTF.

This clonotype was counted a single time. This rearrangement joins TRBV14 to TRBJ2-5; TRBD1 might be the D (6 bases). Trimming took off 0 bases at V and 5 bases at J, with 13 bases between the two ends. This CDR3 region has 15 residues. Germline V gene sequence: CDR1 SGHDN, CDR2 FVKESK. This CDR3 reads CASSQDAGVGETQYF. DNA of the CDR3: TGTGCCAGCAGCCAAGATGCAGGGGTAGGGGAGACCCAGTACTTC.

In its sample, this clonotype was seen a few times. The chain is built from TRBV15 and TRBJ2-3; D is unclear. Germline V lookup: CDR1 LNHNV, CDR2 YYDKDF (reference sequence). This CDR3 comprises 13 residues. V was shortened by 4 bases and J by 4 bases, with 9 bases between the two germline ends. In DNA, the CDR3 is TGTGCCACCAGCACAATAGATGCAGATACGCAGTATTTT. Its protein product is CATSTIDADTQYF.

To note about this clonotype: The junction does not match germline at one end; this may be a read error. The V call is TRBV4-2, the J call TRBJ2-7; TRBD2 agrees at 11 bases. The CDR3 covers 17 residues. Per the germline V gene, CDR1 is LGHNA and CDR2 is YNFKEQ. The CDR3 nucleotides read TGTGCCATCAGCCCCGGACTAGCGGGCCAGACTTCCTACGAGCAGTACTTC. It specifies CAISPGLAGQTSYEQYF.

J is TRBJ2-2 and V is TRBV10-3; D unresolved. V was pared by 3 bases and J by 2 bases, with 10 bases between. This CDR3 has 15 residues. Germline CDR1 and CDR2: ENHRY and SYGVKD. CDR3 sequence: CAISDPRQNTGELFF. CDR3 bases: TGTGCCATCAGTGATCCCAGGCAAAACACCGGGGAGCTGTTTTTT.

This clonotype has only a few counts. The V gene is TRBV20-1, the J gene TRBJ2-2; 14 bases fit TRBD2. The germline V gene encodes CDR1 DFQATT and CDR2 SNEGSKA (reference sequence). The CDR3 has 16 residues. Trimming took 6 bases from V and 5 from J; bases not matched to a gene: 8. The CDR3 DNA reads as TGCAGTGCCCAGGGACTAGCGGGAGATTATACCGGGGAGCTGTTTTTT. Translated, it gives CSAQGLAGDYTGELFF.

This clonotype was observed many times. The chain combines TRBV5-1 with TRBJ1-1; weak D call: TRBD1 (6 bases). The CDR3 is made up of 15 amino acids. Germline values: CDR1 SGHRS, CDR2 YFSETQ. Trimming cost V 0 bases and J 1 base, with 10 bases left between them. The CDR3 nucleotides are TGCGCCAGCAGCTTGGTTGGGGGCGCGAACACTGAAGCTTTCTTT. It is translated as CASSLVGGANTEAFF.

This clonotype occurred a few times. The germline gene is not matched at one end of the junction; a read error may be the cause. The chain recombines TRBV3-1 with TRBJ2-3; 13 nucleotides line up with TRBD2. The length of the CDR3 is 17 residues. Looked up from germline, CDR1 is LGHDT and CDR2 is YNNKEL (reference sequence). CDR3 loop: CACSHRLAGGSTDTQYF. For the CDR3, the DNA is TGTGCCTGCAGCCACCGACTAGCGGGGGGATCCACAGATACGCAGTATTTT.

The CDR3 sequence: CASSRGLAGSSSTDTQYF. CDR3 nucleotide sequence: TGTGCCAGCAGCAGAGGACTAGCGGGGTCGAGTAGCACAGATACGCAGTATTTT. The rearrangement uses TRBV13 and TRBJ2-3; TRBD2 matches 12 bases. CDR1 and CDR2 from the germline V gene are PRHDT and FYEKMQ (reference sequence). Germline trimming cut 5 bases from V and 0 bases from J; bases unmatched to any gene: 9. The CDR3 spans 18 residues.

The rearrangement links TRBV7-8 to TRBJ2-1, with TRBD1 identical over 10 bases. The ends lost 0 bases at V and 2 bases at J; junction bases unmatched: 4. CDR3 length: 17 residues. The germline V gene encodes CDR1 SGHVS and CDR2 FQNEAQ. The CDR3 DNA reads as TGTGCCAGCAGCTTAGCCGATGGACAGGGGGCCTACAATGAGCAGTTCTTC. Protein sequence: CASSLADGQGAYNEQFF.

This clonotype appeared a few times. This sequence joins TRBV20-1 and TRBJ1-2, with TRBD1 as a possible D gene (6 bases). CDR3 length: 16 amino acids. Germline V gene data show CDR1 as DFQATT and CDR2 as SNEGSKA (reference sequence). The V and J ends lost 0 bases and 2 bases respectively, with 16 bases between them. This CDR3 is CSARDWGQEGNYGYTF. CDR3 coding DNA: TGCAGTGCTAGAGATTGGGGACAAGAAGGGAACTATGGCTACACCTTC.

The table lists this clonotype with many counts. The CDR3 DNA follows: TGTGCCAGCAGAAGAGGCGCCGGGGGGTCAGATACGCAGTATTTT. Residues: CASRRGAGGSDTQYF. The chain links TRBV12-3 or TRBV12-4 to TRBJ2-3; 7 bases map to TRBD2. The CDR3 has 15 amino acids. The V and J ends lost 6 bases and 4 bases, in that order; junction bases with no gene match: 10.

This clonotype was seen ten or more times. The CDR3 protein is CASSSLPPGLALFEQYF. In DNA form, the CDR3 reads TGTGCCAGCAGTTCCCTTCCTCCGGGACTAGCCCTCTTCGAGCAGTACTTC. This sequence joins TRBV28 and TRBJ2-7, with TRBD2 identical over 9 bases. Germline-derived CDR1 and CDR2 are MDHEN and SYDVKM. The V gene end was trimmed by 4 bases and the J gene end by 6 bases; junction bases not matched to a gene: 16. The CDR3 loop spans 17 amino acids.

V usage is TRBV6-1 and J usage is TRBJ2-7, with 7 bases fitting TRBD1. V gave up 7 bases and J gave up 4 bases; unmatched junction bases: 10. CDR1 is MNHNS and CDR2 is SASEGT in the germline V gene. This CDR3 is built from 14 residues. CDR3 protein: CASTKGYRGYEQYF. CDR3 in DNA: TGTGCCAGCACCAAAGGATACAGGGGATACGAGCAGTACTTC.

This clonotype was found a few times. V is TRBV4-3 and J is TRBJ2-7; D possibly corresponds to TRBD2 (5 bases). The V gene's germline CDR1 is LGHNA and CDR2 YSLEER. CDR3 length: 14 amino acids. Trimming pared 1 base from V and 2 bases from J, leaving 9 bases between. The CDR3 here is CASSQAKGAYEQYF. Written as DNA, the CDR3 is TGCGCCAGCAGCCAAGCGAAGGGAGCCTACGAGCAGTACTTC.

The sample holds a few counts of this clonotype. The chain joins TRBV6-2 or TRBV6-3 to TRBJ1-2; TRBD1 matches at 7 bases. V gave up 7 bases and J gave up 10 bases; unmatched junction bases: 18. Germline V gives CDR1 MNHEY, CDR2 SVGEGT. This CDR3 region has 15 residues. The DNA for the CDR3 is TGTGCCAGCACCAAAAATTCCGGGACAGTGAGAGTCTACACCTTC. It is translated as CASTKNSGTVRVYTF.

This sequence joins TRBV5-1 and TRBJ1-2, with a possible D match to TRBD1 (5 bases). The germline CDR1 and CDR2 sequences are SGHRS and YFSETQ. V shed 0 bases and J shed 0 bases, with 6 bases lying between them. The CDR3 covers 14 residues. The DNA for the CDR3 is TGCGCCAGCAGCTTGGCGGACACTAACTATGGCTACACCTTC. It translates to CASSLADTNYGYTF.